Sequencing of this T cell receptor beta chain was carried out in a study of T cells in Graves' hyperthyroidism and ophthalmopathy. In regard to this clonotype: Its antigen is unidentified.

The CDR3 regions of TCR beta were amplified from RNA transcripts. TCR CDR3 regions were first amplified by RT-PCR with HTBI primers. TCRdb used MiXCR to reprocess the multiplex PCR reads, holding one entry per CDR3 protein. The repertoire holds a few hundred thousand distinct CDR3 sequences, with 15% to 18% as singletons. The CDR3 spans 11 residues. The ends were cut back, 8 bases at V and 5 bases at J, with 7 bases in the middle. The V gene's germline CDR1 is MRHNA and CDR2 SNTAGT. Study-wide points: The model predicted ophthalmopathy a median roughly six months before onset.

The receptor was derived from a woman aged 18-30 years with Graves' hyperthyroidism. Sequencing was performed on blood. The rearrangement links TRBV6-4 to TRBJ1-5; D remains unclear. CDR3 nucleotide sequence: TGTGCCAGCTCTACCCATCAGCCCCAGCATTTT. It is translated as CASSTHQPQHF.